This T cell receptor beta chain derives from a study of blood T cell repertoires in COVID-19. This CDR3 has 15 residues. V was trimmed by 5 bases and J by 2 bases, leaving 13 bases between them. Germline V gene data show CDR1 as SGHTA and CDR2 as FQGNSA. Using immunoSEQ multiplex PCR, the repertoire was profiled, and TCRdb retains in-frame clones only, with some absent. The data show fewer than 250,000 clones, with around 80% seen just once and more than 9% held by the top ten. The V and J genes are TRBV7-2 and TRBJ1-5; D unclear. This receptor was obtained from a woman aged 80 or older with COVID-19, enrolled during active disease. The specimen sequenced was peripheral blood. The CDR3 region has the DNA TGTGCCAGCAGCCCCGGCGGGCCGGGCAATCAGCCCCAGCATTTT. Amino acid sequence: CASSPGGPGNQPQHF.